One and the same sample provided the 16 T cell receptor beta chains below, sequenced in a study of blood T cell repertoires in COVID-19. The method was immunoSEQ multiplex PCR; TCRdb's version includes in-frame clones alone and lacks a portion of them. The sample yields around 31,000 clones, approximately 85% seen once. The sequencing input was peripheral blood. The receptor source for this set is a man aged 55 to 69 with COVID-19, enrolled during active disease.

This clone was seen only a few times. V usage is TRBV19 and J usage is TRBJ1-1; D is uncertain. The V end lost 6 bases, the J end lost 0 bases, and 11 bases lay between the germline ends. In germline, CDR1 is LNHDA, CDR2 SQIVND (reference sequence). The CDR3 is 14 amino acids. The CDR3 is CASRAPGVNTEAFF. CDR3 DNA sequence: TGTGCCAGTAGGGCGCCCGGGGTGAACACTGAAGCTTTCTTT.

DNA of the CDR3: TGTGCCAGCAGCTTAGTACAGGGCGGCACTGAAGCTTTCTTT. This codes for CASSLVQGGTEAFF. The chain joins TRBV7-9 to TRBJ1-1; possible D gene TRBD1, 6 bases. Trimming took off 1 base at V and 4 bases at J, with 10 bases between the two ends. The CDR3 spans 14 residues. From germline, CDR1 is SEHNR and CDR2 FQNEAQ (reference sequence).

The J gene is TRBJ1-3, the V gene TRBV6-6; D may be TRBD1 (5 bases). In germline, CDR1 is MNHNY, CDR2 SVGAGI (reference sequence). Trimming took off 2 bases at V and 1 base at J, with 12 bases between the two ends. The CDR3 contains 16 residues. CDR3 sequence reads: CASSYIGHSSGNTIYF. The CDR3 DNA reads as TGTGCCAGCAGTTACATCGGACATTCGTCTGGAAACACCATATATTTT.

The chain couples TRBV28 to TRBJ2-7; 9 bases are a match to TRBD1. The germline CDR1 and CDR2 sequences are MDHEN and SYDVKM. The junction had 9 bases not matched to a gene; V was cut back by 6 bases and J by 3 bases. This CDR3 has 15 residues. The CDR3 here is CASSEQGTGRYEQYF. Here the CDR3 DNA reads TGTGCCAGCAGCGAACAAGGGACAGGGCGCTACGAGCAGTACTTC.

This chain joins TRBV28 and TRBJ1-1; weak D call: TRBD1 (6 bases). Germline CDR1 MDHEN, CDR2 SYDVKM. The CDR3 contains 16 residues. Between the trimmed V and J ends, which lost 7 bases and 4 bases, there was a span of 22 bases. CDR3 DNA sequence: TGTGCCAGCACTAAGAAAGGGGTTCTCAGGGGCACTGAAGCTTTCTTT. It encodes CASTKKGVLRGTEAFF.

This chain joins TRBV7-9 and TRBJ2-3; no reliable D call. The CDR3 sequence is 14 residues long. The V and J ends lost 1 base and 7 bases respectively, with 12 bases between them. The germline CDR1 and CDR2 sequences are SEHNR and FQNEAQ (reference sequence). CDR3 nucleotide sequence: TGTGCCAGCAGCTTAGAACTCGAGGCTTATACGCAGTATTTT. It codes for CASSLELEAYTQYF. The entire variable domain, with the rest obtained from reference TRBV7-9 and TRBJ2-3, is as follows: DTGVSQNPRHKITKRGQNVTFRCDPISEHNRLYWYRQTLGQGPEFLTYFQNEAQLEKSRLLSDRFSAERPKGSFSTLEIQRTEQGDSAMYLCASSLELEAYTQYFGPGTRLTVL.

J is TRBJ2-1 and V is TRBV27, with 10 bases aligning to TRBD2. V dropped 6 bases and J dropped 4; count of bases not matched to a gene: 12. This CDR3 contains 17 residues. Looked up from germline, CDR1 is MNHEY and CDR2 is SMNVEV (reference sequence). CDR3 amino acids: CASRLASSGRVYNEQFF. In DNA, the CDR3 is TGTGCCAGCAGGCTTGCATCTAGCGGGAGAGTGTACAATGAGCAGTTCTTC.

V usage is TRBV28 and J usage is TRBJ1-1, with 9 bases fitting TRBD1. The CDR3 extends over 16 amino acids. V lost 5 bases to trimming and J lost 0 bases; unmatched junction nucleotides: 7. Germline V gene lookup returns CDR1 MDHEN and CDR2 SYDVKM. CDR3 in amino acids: CASSPRDRDLNTEAFF. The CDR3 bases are TGTGCCAGCAGTCCCCGGGACAGGGATTTGAACACTGAAGCTTTCTTT.

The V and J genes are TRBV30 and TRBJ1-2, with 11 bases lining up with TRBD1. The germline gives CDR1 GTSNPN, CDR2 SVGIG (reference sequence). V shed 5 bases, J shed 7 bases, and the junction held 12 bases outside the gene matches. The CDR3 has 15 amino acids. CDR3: CAWGGQGAALGGYTF. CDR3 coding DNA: TGTGCCTGGGGCGGACAGGGGGCCGCCCTAGGTGGCTACACCTTC.

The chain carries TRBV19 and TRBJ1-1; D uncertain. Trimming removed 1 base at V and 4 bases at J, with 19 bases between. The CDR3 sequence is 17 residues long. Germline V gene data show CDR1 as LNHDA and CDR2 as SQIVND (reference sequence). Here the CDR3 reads CASSIAGLLQRSTEAFF. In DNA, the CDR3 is TGTGCCAGTAGTATAGCCGGGTTACTACAAAGGAGCACTGAAGCTTTCTTT. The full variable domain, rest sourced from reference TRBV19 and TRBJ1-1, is DGGITQSPKYLFRKEGQNVTLSCEQNLNHDAMYWYRQDPGQGLRLIYYSQIVNDFQKGDIAEGYSVSREKKESFPLTVTSAQKNPTAFYLCASSIAGLLQRSTEAFFGQGTRLTVV.

This CDR3 reads CASTGQGEKLFF. The CDR3, as DNA: TGTGCCAGCACCGGACAGGGGGAAAAACTGTTTTTT. The gene calls are TRBV2 and TRBJ1-4; TRBD1 matches at 9 bases. CDR3 length equals 12 residues. In germline, CDR1 is SNHLY, CDR2 FYNNEI. Unmatched junction bases numbered 2, after V lost 7 bases and J lost 8 bases.

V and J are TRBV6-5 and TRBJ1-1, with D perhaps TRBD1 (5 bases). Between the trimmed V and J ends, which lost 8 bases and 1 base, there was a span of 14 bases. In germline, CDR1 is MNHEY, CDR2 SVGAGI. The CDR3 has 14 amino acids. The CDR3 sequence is CASLRGIGNTEAFF. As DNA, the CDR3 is TGTGCCAGCCTACGGGGGATAGGGAACACTGAAGCTTTCTTT.

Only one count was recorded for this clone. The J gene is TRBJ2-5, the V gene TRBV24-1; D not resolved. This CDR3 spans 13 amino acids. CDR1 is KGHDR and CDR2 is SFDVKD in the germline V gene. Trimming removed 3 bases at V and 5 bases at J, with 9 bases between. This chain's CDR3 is CATSDPILETQYF. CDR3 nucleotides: TGTGCCACCAGTGATCCAATACTCGAGACCCAGTACTTC.

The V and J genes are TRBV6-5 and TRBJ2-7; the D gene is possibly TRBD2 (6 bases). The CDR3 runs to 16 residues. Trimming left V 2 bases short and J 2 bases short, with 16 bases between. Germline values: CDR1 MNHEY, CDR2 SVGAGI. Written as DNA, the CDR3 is TGTGCCAGCAGTTACCGTGGAGGGAGGAATGCCTACGAGCAGTACTTC. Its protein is CASSYRGGRNAYEQYF.

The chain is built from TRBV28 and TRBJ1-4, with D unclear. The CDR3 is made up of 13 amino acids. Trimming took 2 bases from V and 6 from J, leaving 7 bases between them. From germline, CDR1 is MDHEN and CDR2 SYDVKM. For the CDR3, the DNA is TGTGCCAGCAGTTTAAGGCGGGATGAAAAACTGTTTTTT. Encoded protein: CASSLRRDEKLFF.

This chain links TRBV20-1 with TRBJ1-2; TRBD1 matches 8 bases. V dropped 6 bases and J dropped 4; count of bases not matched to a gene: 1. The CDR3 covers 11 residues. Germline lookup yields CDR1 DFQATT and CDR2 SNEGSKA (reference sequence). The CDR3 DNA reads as TGCAGTGCGCAGGGGGCCTATGGCTACACCTTC. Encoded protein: CSAQGAYGYTF.